This record concerns one T cell receptor beta chain sequence. This entry comes from a study of blood T cell repertoires in COVID-19. Turning to the study itself: T cells, B-cell-depleted T cells, or PBMCs provided the cDNA or gDNA that served as material.

TCRdb's copy holds only in-frame clones and misses some; the assay was immunoSEQ multiplex PCR. The sample lists hundreds of thousands of clones, 80% to 90% occurring once. CDR1 is MNHEY, CDR2 SVGAGI, per germline. The CDR3 contains 15 residues. Trimming left V 5 bases short and J 4 bases short, with 17 bases between. The specimen sequenced was peripheral blood. This TCR was recovered from an elderly woman with acute or convalescent COVID-19. The V call is TRBV6-5, the J call TRBJ1-2; maybe TRBD1 (5 bases). CDR3 sequence: CASSRSLDSTYGYTF. The CDR3 DNA reads as TGTGCCAGCAGTCGGAGCCTCGACAGTACCTATGGCTACACCTTC.